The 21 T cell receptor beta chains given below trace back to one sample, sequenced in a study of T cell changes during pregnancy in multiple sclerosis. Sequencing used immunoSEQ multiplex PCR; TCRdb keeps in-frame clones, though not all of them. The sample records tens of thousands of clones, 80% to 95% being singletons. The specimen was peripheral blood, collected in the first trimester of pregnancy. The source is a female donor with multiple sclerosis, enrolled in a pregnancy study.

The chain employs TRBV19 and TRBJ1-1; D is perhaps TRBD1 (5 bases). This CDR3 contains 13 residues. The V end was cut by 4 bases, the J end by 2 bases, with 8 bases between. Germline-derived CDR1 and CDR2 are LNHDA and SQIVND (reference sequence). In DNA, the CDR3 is TGTGCCAGTAGTAAGGGGCCCAACACTGAAGCTTTCTTT. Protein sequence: CASSKGPNTEAFF.

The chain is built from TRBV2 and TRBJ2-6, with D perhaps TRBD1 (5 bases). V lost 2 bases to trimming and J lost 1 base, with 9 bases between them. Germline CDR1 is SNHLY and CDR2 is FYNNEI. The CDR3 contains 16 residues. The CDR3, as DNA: TGTGCCAGCAGTGAACCAGGGCTTTCTGGGGCCAACGTCCTGACTTTC. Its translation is CASSEPGLSGANVLTF.

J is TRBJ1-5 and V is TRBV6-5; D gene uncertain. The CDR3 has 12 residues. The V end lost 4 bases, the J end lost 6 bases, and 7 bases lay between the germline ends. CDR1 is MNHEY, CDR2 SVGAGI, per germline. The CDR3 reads CASSSGSQPQHF. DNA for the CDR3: TGTGCCAGCAGTTCTGGCTCTCAGCCCCAGCATTTT.

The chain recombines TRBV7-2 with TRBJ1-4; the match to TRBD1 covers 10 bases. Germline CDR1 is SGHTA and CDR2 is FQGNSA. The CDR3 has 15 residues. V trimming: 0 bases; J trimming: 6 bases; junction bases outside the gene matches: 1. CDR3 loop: CASSLAGTGDEKLFF. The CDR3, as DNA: TGTGCCAGCAGCTTAGCCGGGACAGGGGATGAAAAACTGTTTTTT.

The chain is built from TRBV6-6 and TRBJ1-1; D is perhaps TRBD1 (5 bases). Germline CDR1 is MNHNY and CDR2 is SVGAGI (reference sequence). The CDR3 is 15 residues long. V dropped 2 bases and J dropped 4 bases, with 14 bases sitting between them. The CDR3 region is CASSYATLGVTEAFF. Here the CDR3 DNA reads TGTGCCAGCAGTTACGCCACTTTAGGGGTCACTGAAGCTTTCTTT.

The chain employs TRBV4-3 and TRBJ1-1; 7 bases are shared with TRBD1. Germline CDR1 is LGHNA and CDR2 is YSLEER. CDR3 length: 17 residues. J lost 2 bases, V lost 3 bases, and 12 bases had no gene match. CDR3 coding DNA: TGCGCCAGCAGCCAGGATCACAGGGGATTGGGAAACACTGAAGCTTTCTTT. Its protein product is CASSQDHRGLGNTEAFF.

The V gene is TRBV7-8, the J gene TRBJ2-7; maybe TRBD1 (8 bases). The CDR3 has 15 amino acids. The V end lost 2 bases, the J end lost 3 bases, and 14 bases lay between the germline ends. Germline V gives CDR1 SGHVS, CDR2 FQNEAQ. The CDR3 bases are TGTGCCAGCAGCTTAAGCGGGACAGGATACTACGAGCAGTACTTC. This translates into CASSLSGTGYYEQYF.

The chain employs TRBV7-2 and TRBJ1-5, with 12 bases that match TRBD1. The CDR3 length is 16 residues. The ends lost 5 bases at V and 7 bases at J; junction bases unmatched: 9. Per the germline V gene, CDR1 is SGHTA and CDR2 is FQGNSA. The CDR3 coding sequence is TGTGCCAGCAGCATTGGGACAGGGGGCGCCGGACAGCCCCAGCATTTT. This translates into CASSIGTGGAGQPQHF.

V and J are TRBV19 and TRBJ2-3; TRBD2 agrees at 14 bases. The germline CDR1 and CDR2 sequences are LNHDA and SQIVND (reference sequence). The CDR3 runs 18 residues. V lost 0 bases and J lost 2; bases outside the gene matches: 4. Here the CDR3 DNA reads TGTGCCAGTAGTATAGACCGGACTAGCGGGGGGTTCACAGATACGCAGTATTTT. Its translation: CASSIDRTSGGFTDTQYF.

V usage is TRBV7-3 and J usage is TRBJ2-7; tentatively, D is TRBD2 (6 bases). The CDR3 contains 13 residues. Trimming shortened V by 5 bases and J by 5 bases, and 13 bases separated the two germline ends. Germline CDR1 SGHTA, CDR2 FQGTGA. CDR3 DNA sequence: TGTGCCAGCAGCCCGGCGGCGGGAAACGAGCAGTACTTC. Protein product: CASSPAAGNEQYF. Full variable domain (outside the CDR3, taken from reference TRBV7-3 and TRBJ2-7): GAGVSQTPSNKVTEKGKYVELRCDPISGHTALYWYRQSLGQGPEFLIYFQGTGAADDSGLPNDRFFAVRPEGSVSTLKIQRTERGDSAVYLCASSPAAGNEQYFGPGTRLTVT.

The CDR3 sequence: CASSLGLRGVKAYNEQFF. CDR3 nucleotide sequence: TGTGCCAGCAGCTTAGGGTTGCGGGGGGTAAAGGCCTACAATGAGCAGTTCTTC. The V and J genes are TRBV7-2 and TRBJ2-1, with 8 nucleotides matching TRBD2. The V gene's germline CDR1 is SGHTA and CDR2 FQGNSA. V lost 1 base and J lost 2; bases outside the gene matches: 10. The CDR3 covers 18 residues.

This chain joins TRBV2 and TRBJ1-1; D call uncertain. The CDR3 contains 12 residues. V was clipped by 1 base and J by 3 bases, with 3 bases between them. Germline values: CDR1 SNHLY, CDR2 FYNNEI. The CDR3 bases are TGTGCCAGCAGTGAAGTCTACACTGAAGCTTTCTTT. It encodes CASSEVYTEAFF.

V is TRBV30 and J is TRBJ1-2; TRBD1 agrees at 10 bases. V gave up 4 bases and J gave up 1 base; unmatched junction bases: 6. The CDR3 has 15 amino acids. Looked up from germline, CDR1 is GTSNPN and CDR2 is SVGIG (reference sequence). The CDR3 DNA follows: TGTGCCTGGACCTTCCGGGACAGGGGTAACTATGGCTACACCTTC. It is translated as CAWTFRDRGNYGYTF.

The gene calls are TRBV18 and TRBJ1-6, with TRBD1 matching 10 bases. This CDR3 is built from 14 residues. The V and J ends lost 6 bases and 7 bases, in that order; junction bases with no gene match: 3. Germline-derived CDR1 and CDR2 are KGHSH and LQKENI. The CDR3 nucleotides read TGTGCCAGCTCCCCGGGACAGGGGAATTCACCCCTCCACTTT. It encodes CASSPGQGNSPLHF.

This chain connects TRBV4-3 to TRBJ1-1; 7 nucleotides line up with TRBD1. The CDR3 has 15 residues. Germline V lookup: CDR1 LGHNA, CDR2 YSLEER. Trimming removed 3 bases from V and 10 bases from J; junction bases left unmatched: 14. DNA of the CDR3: TGCGCCAGCAGCCATGCCGACAGGGACTGGTTTGCAGCTTTCTTT. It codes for CASSHADRDWFAAFF.

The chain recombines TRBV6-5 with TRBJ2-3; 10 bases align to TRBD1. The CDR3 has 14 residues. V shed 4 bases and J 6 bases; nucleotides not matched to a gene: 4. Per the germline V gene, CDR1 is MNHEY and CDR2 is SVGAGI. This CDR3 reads CASSLGQGTDTQYF. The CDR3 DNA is TGTGCCAGCAGTTTGGGACAGGGGACCGATACGCAGTATTTT.

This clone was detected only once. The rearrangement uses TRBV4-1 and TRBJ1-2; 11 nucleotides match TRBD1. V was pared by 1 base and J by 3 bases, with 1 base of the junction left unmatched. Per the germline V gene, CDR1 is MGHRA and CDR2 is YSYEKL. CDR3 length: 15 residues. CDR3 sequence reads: CASSQVGQGDYGYTF. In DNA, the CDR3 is TGCGCCAGCAGCCAAGTGGGACAGGGGGACTATGGCTACACCTTC.

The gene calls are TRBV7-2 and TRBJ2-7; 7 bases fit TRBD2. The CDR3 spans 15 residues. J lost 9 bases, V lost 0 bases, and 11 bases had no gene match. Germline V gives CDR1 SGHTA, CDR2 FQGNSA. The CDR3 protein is CASSLARGGGAAQYF. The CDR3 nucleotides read TGTGCCAGCAGCTTAGCGCGCGGCGGGGGAGCGGCGCAGTACTTC.

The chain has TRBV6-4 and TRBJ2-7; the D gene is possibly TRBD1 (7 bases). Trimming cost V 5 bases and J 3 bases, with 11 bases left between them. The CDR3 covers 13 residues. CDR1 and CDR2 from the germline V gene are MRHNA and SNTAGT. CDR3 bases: TGTGCCAGCAGTAGTCAGGGGGGCTACGAGCAGTACTTC. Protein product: CASSSQGGYEQYF.

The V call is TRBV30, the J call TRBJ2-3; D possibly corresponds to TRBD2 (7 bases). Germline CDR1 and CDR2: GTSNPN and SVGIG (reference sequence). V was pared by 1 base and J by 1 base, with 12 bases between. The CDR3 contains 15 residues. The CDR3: CAWSGRGQRTDTQYF. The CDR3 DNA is TGTGCCTGGAGTGGGCGGGGGCAACGCACAGATACGCAGTATTTT.

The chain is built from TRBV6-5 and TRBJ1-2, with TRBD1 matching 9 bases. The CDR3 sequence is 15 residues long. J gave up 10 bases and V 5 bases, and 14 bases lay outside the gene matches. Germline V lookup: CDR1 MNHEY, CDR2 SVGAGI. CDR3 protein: CASSPSGQGITDYTF. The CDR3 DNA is TGTGCCAGCAGTCCTTCGGGACAGGGAATCACTGACTACACCTTC.